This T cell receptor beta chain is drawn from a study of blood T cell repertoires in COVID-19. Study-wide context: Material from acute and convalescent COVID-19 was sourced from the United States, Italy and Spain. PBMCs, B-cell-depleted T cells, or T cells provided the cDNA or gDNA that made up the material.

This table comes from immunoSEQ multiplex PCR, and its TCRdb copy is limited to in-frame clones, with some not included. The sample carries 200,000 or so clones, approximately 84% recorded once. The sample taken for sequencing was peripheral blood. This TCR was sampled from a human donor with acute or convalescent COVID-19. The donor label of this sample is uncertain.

The CDR3 is CASSRSRRGQGTGEQFF. CDR3 nucleotide sequence: TGTGCCAGCAGCCGATCAAGGAGGGGACAGGGGACGGGGGAGCAGTTCTTC. The rearrangement uses TRBV4-2 and TRBJ2-1; 10 bases fit TRBD1. Germline-derived CDR1 and CDR2 are LGHNA and YNFKEQ. The CDR3 contains 17 residues. J gave up 10 bases and V 4 bases, and 16 bases lay outside the gene matches.